This T cell receptor (beta chain) was profiled in a study of CD8 T cells in ankylosing spondylitis (dated by TCRdb to 2016 to 2017). With respect to the entire study: The study set out to find disease-linked TCR variants by profiling T cell receptor beta repertoires in ankylosing spondylitis patients and healthy donors. Peripheral blood samples were taken, and synovial fluid was additionally collected from ankylosing spondylitis patients. In total, the full study cohort was made up of about 110 healthy donors and roughly 27 ankylosing spondylitis patients.

Sequenced on an Illumina HiSeq 2500. Quantitative 5'-RACE with molecular barcodes was used to prepare TCR beta libraries. The paper's processing steps were these. A new computational method based on a probabilistic model of VDJ rearrangement was used to identify disease-linked TCR variants. TCRdb handled the public reads itself, with Q25 trimming in fastp and clone calling in MiXCR, and kept productive beta chains. CDR3 protein duplicates are merged, each entry listing the most common genes and DNA. The V and J calls shown here were made by TCRdb, not taken from the authors' results. Recorded for this sample are 150,000 to 200,000 distinct CDR3 sequences; roughly 20% of them occurred a single time. The ten largest clones capture around 4.7% of the sample. Overall results and qualifications from the work: Some motif variants had previously been reported in the synovial fluid and blood of reactive arthritis patients, which suggests shared mechanisms of disease initiation. Blood from ankylosing spondylitis patients appeared to be characterized by a TCR beta motif made up of under 10 highly homologous amino acid variants. Significant enrichment of the disease-linked clones was reported in matched synovial fluid samples from ankylosing spondylitis patients. The disease-linked clones had a CD8+ phenotype and were found at relatively low frequencies in peripheral blood.

This clonotype was seen repeatedly, ten times or more. Its cognate antigen has yet to be identified. Base quality data are lacking; no much larger clone is found one base away. Per the germline V gene, SGHTA is the CDR1 and FQGNSA is the CDR2. Compared with germline, V lacks 5 bases and J lacks 2 bases; bases without a gene match: 5. Its CDR3 holds 14 amino acids, cysteine through phenylalanine. Only CDR3 DNA remains: 42 bases, in frame from the first base. This TCR derives from a male donor between 5 and 29 years old with ankylosing spondylitis or in good health (not recorded which). Donor details come from another sample of the same person, matched by shared clones. The chain couples TRBV7-2 to TRBJ2-7; 8 bases in the junction line up with TRBD1. Source material: blood, either unsorted or a sorted T cell fraction (not recorded which). The CDR3 corresponds to CASSTRQGPYEQYF. The nucleotide sequence is given as TGTGCCAGCAGCACCCGACAGGGGCCCTACGAGCAGTACTTC.